These 9 T cell receptor beta chains came from one sample sequenced in a study of T cell responses to AZD1222 COVID-19 vaccine. Profiling relied on immunoSEQ multiplex PCR, and the TCRdb table lists in-frame clones only, not all of them. The sample lists about 110,000 clones, over 85% occurring once. Sequences were derived from peripheral blood, sampled on day 0 of MenACWY control vaccination. These TCRs come from an adult in good health.

The J gene is TRBJ2-3, the V gene TRBV24-1; 9 positions agree with TRBD1. CDR3 size: 13 residues. The V gene end was trimmed by 9 bases and the J gene end by 6 bases; junction bases not matched to a gene: 6. CDR1 is KGHDR, CDR2 SFDVKD, per germline. The CDR3 nucleotides read TGTGCCACCTCCGGGACAGGGATGGATACGCAGTATTTT. This codes for CATSGTGMDTQYF.

The chain combines TRBV5-1 with TRBJ1-3; 7 nucleotides agree with TRBD1. There are 15 residues in the CDR3. Germline V gene sequence: CDR1 SGHRS, CDR2 YFSETQ. The J segment lost 0 bases and the V segment lost 4 bases, leaving 4 bases of the junction unmatched. As DNA, the CDR3 is TGCGCCAGCAGCGGAGGGGGCAGCTCTGGAAACACCATATATTTT. Its protein product is CASSGGGSSGNTIYF. Together with reference TRBV5-1 and TRBJ1-3, the CDR3 gives the full variable domain: KAGVTQTPRYLIKTRGQQVTLSCSPISGHRSVSWYQQTPGQGLQFLFEYFSETQRNKGNFPGRFSGRQFSNSRSEMNVSTLELGDSALYLCASSGGGSSGNTIYFGEGSWLTVV.

V gene TRBV5-1 combines with J gene TRBJ2-3; the D is unclear. CDR3 length: 14 residues. Germline CDR1 and CDR2: SGHRS and YFSETQ. V was pared by 1 base and J by 5 bases, with 11 bases between. Written as DNA, the CDR3 is TGCGCCAGCAGCTTGAGAGGAGCTGGAGATACGCAGTATTTT. Protein product: CASSLRGAGDTQYF.

This chain links TRBV5-3 with TRBJ1-1, with a possible D match to TRBD1 (5 bases). TRBV5-3 is filed as an ORF, its function uncertain. The CDR3 spans 15 residues. Trimming removed 1 base at V and 1 base at J, with 11 bases between. This CDR3 reads CARSLSWGWNTEAFF. In DNA form, the CDR3 reads TGTGCCAGAAGCTTGAGTTGGGGGTGGAACACTGAAGCTTTCTTT.

This clone turned up a few times. The rearrangement uses TRBV25-1 and TRBJ1-2; no clear D. Germline lookup yields CDR1 MGHDK and CDR2 SYGVNS. The V end was cut by 0 bases, the J end by 8 bases, with 7 bases between. The CDR3 covers 12 residues. The DNA for the CDR3 is TGTGCCAGCAGTGAATATAGGTTGGGCTACACCTTC. Translation: CASSEYRLGYTF.

This clone was counted between two and nine times. In nucleotides, the CDR3 is TGTGCCAGCTCACCTCCGGGACCAGGGGCTATGAACACTGAAGCTTTCTTT. Translation gives CASSPPGPGAMNTEAFF. This chain joins TRBV18 and TRBJ1-1, with D possibly being TRBD1 (6 bases). Germline V CDR1 and CDR2: KGHSH, LQKENI. The CDR3 consists of 17 residues. The V gene lost 3 bases and the J gene lost 0 bases, with 17 bases spanning the gap.

The CDR3 reads CASSQGPWPANNYNSPLHF. Here the CDR3 DNA reads TGCGCCAGCAGCCAAGGTCCTTGGCCAGCCAATAATTATAATTCACCCCTCCACTTT. The rearrangement uses TRBV4-3 and TRBJ1-6; D gene uncertain. In germline, CDR1 is LGHNA, CDR2 YSLEER. V was pared by 1 base and J by 4 bases, with 20 bases between. The CDR3 spans 19 residues.

J is TRBJ2-1 and V is TRBV21-1; the table's D call TRBD2 went unverified against the DNA. TRBV21-1 is reported as a pseudogene. There are 14 residues in the CDR3. CDR3 DNA sequence: TGTGCCAGCAGCAAAGCGCTTTTGGGGGGTGAGCAGTTCTTC. It codes for CASSKALLGGEQFF.

The rearrangement joins TRBV19 to TRBJ1-5; D is unclear. Germline lookup yields CDR1 LNHDA and CDR2 SQIVND (reference sequence). This CDR3 comprises 14 residues. V was cut by 3 bases and J by 5 bases, with 11 bases left in between. CDR3 DNA sequence: TGTGCCAGTAGTATGCAGGCCCACGATCAGCCCCAGCATTTT. Protein product: CASSMQAHDQPQHF.